The 3 T cell receptor beta chains listed next were all sequenced from one sample in a study of shared clonotypes between healthy human individuals. Clones were read by immunoSEQ multiplex PCR, and TCRdb kept only the in-frame ones, dropping some. The table has approximately 87,000 clones, under 65% seen once. Sequences were obtained from memory CD8+ T cells sorted from blood. Documented subset: CD45RO+ cells pooled with CCR7-negative TemRA cells. The receptors stem from a man aged 30 to 45 in good health.

The gene calls are TRBV5-5 and TRBJ2-7, with 7 bases aligning to TRBD2. This CDR3 region has 13 residues. Germline loops: CDR1 SGHKS, CDR2 YYEKEE (reference sequence). V gave up 2 bases and J gave up 3 bases; unmatched junction bases: 2. The CDR3 loop reads CASSLGDYYEQYF. CDR3 bases: TGTGCCAGCAGCTTAGGGGACTACTACGAGCAGTACTTC.

The CDR3 loop reads CASSYSGALGEQYF. The CDR3 DNA reads TGTGCCAGCAGCTATAGCGGGGCCCTGGGGGAGCAGTACTTC. The chain carries TRBV9 and TRBJ2-7; 8 nucleotides align to TRBD2. V lost 4 bases, J lost 7 bases, and 10 bases stayed unmatched. CDR1 is SGDLS and CDR2 is YYNGEE in the germline V gene. CDR3 length: 14 residues.

The rearrangement links TRBV7-9 to TRBJ2-5; 7 nucleotides match TRBD2. The CDR3 consists of 15 residues. Germline lookup yields CDR1 SEHNR and CDR2 FQNEAQ (reference sequence). The V and J ends lost 3 bases and 1 base, in that order; junction bases with no gene match: 5. The CDR3 spells CASSLGGLGQETQYF. The CDR3 DNA follows: TGTGCCAGCAGCTTGGGAGGGTTGGGCCAAGAGACCCAGTACTTC.